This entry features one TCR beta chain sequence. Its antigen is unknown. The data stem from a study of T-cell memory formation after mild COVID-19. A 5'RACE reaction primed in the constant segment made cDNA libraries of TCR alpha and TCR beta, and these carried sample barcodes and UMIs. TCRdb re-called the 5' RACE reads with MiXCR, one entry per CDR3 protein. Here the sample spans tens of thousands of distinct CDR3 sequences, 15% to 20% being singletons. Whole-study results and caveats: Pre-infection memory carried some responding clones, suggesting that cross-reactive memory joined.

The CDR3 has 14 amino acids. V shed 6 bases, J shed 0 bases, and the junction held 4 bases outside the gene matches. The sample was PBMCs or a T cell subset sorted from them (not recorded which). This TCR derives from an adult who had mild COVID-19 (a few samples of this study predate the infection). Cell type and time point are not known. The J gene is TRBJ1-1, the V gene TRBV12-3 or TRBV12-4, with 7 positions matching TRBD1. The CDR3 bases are TGTGCCAGCAGCCAGGACAGGCTGAACACTGAAGCTTTCTTT. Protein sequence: CASSQDRLNTEAFF.